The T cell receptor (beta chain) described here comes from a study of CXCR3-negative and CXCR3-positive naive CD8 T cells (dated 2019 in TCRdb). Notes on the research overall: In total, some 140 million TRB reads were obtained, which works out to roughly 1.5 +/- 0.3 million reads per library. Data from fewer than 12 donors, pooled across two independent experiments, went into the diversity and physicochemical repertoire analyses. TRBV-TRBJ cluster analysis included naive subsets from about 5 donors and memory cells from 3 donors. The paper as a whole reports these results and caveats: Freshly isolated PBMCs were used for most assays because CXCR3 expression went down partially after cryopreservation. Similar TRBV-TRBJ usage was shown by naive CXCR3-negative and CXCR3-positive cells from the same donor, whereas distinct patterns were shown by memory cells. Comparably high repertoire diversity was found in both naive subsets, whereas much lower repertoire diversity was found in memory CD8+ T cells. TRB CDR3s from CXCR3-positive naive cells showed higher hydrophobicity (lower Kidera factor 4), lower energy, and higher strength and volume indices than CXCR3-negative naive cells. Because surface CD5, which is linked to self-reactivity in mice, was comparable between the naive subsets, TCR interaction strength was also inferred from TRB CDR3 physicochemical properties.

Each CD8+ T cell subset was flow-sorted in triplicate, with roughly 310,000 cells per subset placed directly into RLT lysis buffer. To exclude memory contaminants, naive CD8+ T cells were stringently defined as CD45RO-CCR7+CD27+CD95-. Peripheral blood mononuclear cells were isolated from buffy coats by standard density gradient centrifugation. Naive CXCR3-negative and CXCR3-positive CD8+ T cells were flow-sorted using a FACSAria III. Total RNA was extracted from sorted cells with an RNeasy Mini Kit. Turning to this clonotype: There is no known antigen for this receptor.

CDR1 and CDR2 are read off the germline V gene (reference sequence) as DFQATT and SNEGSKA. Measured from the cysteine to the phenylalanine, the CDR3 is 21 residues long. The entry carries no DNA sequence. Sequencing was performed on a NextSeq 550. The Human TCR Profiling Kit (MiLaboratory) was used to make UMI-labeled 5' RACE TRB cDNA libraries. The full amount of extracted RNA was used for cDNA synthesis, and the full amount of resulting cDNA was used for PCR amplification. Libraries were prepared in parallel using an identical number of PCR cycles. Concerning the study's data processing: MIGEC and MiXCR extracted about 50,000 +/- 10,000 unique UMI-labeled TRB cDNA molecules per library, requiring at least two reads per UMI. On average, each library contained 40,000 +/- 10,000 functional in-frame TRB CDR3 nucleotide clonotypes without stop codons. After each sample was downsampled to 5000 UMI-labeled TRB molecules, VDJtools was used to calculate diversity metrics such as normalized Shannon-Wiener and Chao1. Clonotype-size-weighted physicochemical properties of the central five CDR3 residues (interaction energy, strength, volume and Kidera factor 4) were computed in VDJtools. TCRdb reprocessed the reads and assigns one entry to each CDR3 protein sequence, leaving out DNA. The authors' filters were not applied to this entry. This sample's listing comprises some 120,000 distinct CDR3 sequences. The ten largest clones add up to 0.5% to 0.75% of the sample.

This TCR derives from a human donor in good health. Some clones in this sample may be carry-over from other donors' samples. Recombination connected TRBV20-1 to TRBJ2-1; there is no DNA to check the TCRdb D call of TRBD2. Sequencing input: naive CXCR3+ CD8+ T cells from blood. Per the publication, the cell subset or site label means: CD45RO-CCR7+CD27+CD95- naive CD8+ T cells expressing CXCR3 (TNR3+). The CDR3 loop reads CSAESSLPGLAGVSSYNEQFF.